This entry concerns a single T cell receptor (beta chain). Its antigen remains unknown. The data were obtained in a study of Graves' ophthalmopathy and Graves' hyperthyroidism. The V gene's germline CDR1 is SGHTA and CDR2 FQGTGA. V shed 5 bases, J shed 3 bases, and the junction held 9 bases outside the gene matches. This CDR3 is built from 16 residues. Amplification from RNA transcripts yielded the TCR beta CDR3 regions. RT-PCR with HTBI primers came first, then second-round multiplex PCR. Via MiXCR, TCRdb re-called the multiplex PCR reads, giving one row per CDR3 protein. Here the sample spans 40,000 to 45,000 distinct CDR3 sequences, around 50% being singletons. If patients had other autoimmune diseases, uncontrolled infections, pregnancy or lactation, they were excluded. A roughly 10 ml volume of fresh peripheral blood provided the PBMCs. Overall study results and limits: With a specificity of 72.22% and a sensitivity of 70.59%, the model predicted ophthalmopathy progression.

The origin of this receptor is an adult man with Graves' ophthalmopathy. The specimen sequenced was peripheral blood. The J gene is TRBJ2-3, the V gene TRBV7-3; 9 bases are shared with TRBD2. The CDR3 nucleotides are TGTGCCAGCAGCAAAGGGTTAGCGGGAGAGACAGATACGCAGTATTTT. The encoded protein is CASSKGLAGETDTQYF. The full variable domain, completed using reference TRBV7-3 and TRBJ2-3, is GAGVSQTPSNKVTEKGKYVELRCDPISGHTALYWYRQSLGQGPEFLIYFQGTGAADDSGLPNDRFFAVRPEGSVSTLKIQRTERGDSAVYLCASSKGLAGETDTQYFGPGTRLTVL.